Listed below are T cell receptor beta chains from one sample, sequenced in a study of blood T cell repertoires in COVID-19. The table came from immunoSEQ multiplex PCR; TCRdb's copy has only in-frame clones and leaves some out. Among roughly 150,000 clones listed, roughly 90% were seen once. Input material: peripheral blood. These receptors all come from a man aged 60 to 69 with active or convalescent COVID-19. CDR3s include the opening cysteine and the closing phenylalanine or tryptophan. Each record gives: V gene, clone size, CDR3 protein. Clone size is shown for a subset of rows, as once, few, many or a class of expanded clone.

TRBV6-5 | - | CASSLIPGQKNSPLHF
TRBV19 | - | CASRTTGTGVGTEAFF
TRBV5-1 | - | CASSLGPTSGRAREQYF
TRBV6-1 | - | CASSVQPGTMNTEAFF
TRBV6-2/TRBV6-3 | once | CASSSFLSGSDTQYF
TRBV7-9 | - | CASSLGEQPQHF
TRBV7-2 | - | CASSLAEGLSYEQYF
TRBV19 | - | CASSRQGVTDTQYF
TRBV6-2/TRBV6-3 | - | CASSYSTPEAFF
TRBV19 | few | CASRWTGNTGELFF
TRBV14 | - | CASSQGQGIYNSPLHF